This TCR beta chain was profiled in a study of regulatory T cells in long-lasting Graves disease. Study-level findings and limits: It was in persistent disease that TRBV28, TRBJ1-2 and TRBJ2-5 were favored.

Details on this clonotype: Its antigen is still unknown.

The length of the CDR3 is 13 residues. V was trimmed by 7 bases and J by 4 bases, leaving 11 bases between them. Germline assignment: CDR1 MNHNS and CDR2 SASEGT. The TCR beta library used iRepertoire HTBI primers with Arm-PCR amplification of CDR3. Original handling: About 62 TRBV and about 15 TRBJ segments were identified across samples. In TCRdb, the multiplex PCR reads were re-called with MiXCR into one record per CDR3 protein. TCRdb, not the original authors, processed these V and J calls. The sample carries about 370,000 distinct CDR3 sequences, about 14% recorded once. Noted time point: newly diagnosed GD, antithyroid drugs for less than 3 months. RNA extracted from PBMCs served as the sequencing template. Roughly 9 milliliters of peripheral blood went into EDTA tubes.

This clonotype originated in a female donor with Graves disease. V and J are TRBV6-1 and TRBJ1-3; D call uncertain. Material: peripheral blood mononuclear cells (PBMCs), obtained at new diagnosis, from a patient treated with antithyroid drugs. This chain's CDR3 is CASILGLGNTIYF. CDR3 in DNA: TGTGCCAGCATCTTAGGGCTAGGAAACACCATATATTTT.